These 7 T cell receptor beta chains share one sample of origin, sequenced in a study of PD-1 blockade in classical Hodgkin lymphoma. Here immunoSEQ multiplex PCR was the method, and the copy in TCRdb shows in-frame clones only, minus some. The sample has about 39,000 clones; 70% to 80% are singletons. Time point indicated: cycle 4 day 1 (C4D1), after more than five weeks of nivolumab. After autologous stem cell transplantation all patients relapsed, and prior brentuximab vedotin exposure differed between cohorts. The starting material was peripheral blood mononuclear cells (PBMCs), obtained before the fourth cycle of nivolumab. Source of these receptors: a human donor with classical Hodgkin lymphoma.

V gene TRBV30 combines with J gene TRBJ1-2; TRBD1 might be the D (6 bases). CDR1 and CDR2 from the germline V gene are GTSNPN and SVGIG (reference sequence). CDR3 size: 18 residues. V lost 2 bases and J 1 base, leaving 23 bases between the germline ends. The CDR3 sequence: CAWSPRGYRAVLNYGYTF. CDR3 coding DNA: TGTGCCTGGAGTCCACGTGGGTACAGGGCGGTCCTTAACTATGGCTACACCTTC.

The gene calls are TRBV18 and TRBJ2-7; D is undetermined. The CDR3 extends over 13 amino acids. Per germline, CDR1 KGHSH and CDR2 LQKENI. Trimming removed 2 bases at V and 6 bases at J, with 11 bases between. CDR3 in DNA: TGTGCCAGCTCACCATTTTTCGAGAGCGAGCAGTACTTC. Protein product: CASSPFFESEQYF.

The rearrangement joins TRBV7-2 to TRBJ1-2; TRBD1 aligns across 8 bases. CDR3 length: 12 residues. Germline CDR1 reads SGHTA; CDR2 reads FQGNSA. J was trimmed by 8 bases and V by 7 bases; bases with no gene match: 6. The CDR3 reads CASTIDRGGYTF. The CDR3 DNA follows: TGTGCCAGCACCATCGACAGGGGAGGCTACACCTTC.

The chain employs TRBV5-6 and TRBJ1-5; D ambiguous. CDR3 length: 14 residues. The V end lost 5 bases, the J end lost 6 bases, and 15 bases lay between the germline ends. Germline V CDR1 and CDR2: SGHDT, YYEEEE. The CDR3 DNA reads TGTGCCAGCAGTTACCTAGGCGCCGGTCAGCCCCAGCATTTT. Its translation is CASSYLGAGQPQHF.

This clone came up once. This chain joins TRBV11-2 and TRBJ2-3; 7 bases agree with TRBD2. CDR1 is SGHAT, CDR2 FQNNGV, per germline. The length of the CDR3 is 14 residues. With 3 bases clipped from V and 1 base from J, the junction kept 1 base outside the gene matches. CDR3 sequence: CASSFGLGTDTQYF. In DNA, the CDR3 is TGTGCCAGCAGCTTTGGACTAGGCACAGATACGCAGTATTTT.

This chain links TRBV18 with TRBJ2-3; 11 bases fit TRBD2. Germline V gene data show CDR1 as KGHSH and CDR2 as LQKENI. This CDR3 spans 20 amino acids. J was trimmed by 3 bases and V by 2 bases; bases with no gene match: 16. CDR3 protein: CASSPLASGGHLSGTDTQYF. The CDR3 DNA sequence: TGTGCCAGCTCACCATTGGCTAGCGGGGGGCACCTTTCTGGTACAGATACGCAGTATTTT. The entire variable domain, with the rest obtained from reference TRBV18 and TRBJ2-3, is as follows: NAGVMQNPRHLVRRRGQEARLRCSPMKGHSHVYWYRQLPEEGLKFMVYLQKENIIDESGMPKERFSAEFPKEGPSILRIQQVVRGDSAAYFCASSPLASGGHLSGTDTQYFGPGTRLTVL.

V usage is TRBV29-1 and J usage is TRBJ1-5; TRBD1 aligns across 9 bases. After removal of 4 bases from V and 7 bases from J, the junction contained 5 bases not matched to a gene. Germline V gene sequence: CDR1 SQVTM, CDR2 ANQGSEA. This CDR3 is built from 13 residues. The CDR3 here is CSVGDRGGQPQHF. CDR3 bases: TGCAGCGTTGGAGACAGGGGGGGACAGCCCCAGCATTTT.